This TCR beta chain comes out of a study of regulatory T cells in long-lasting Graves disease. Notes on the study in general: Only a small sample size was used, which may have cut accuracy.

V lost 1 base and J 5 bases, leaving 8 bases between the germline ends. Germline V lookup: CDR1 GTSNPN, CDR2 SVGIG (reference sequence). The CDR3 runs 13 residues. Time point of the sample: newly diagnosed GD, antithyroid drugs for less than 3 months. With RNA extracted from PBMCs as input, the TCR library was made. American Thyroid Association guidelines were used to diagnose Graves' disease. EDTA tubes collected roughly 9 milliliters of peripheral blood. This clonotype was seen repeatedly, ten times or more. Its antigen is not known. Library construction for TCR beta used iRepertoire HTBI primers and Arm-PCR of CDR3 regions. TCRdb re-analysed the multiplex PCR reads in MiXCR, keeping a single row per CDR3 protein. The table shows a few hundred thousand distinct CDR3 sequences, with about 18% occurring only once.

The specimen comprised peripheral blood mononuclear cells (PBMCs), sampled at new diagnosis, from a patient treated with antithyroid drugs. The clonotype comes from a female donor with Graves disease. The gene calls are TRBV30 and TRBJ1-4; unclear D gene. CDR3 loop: CAWSGRSNEKLFF. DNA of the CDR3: TGTGCCTGGAGTGGACGGAGCAATGAAAAACTGTTTTTT.